The 18 T cell receptor beta chains below come from one sample, sequenced in a study of cytomegalovirus exposure and HLA in healthy donors. PCR was performed using 60 Vbeta and 13 Jbeta primers. TCRdb's table, derived via immunoSEQ multiplex PCR, lists solely in-frame clones and lacks some. The sample lists 45,000 to 70,000 clones, around four fifths occurring once. Input material: PBMCs. The origin of the receptors is a man in his thirties or forties in good health and CMV-seronegative.

The chain has TRBV7-9 and TRBJ2-7, with 7 bases aligning to TRBD2. Germline V lookup: CDR1 SEHNR, CDR2 FQNEAQ (reference sequence). The CDR3 runs to 13 residues. The V and J ends lost 5 bases and 7 bases, in that order; junction bases with no gene match: 8. The CDR3 DNA reads as TGTGCCAGCAGCCCCCGCGCGGGGGATGAGCAGTACTTC. The encoded protein is CASSPRAGDEQYF.

The chain combines TRBV18 with TRBJ2-1, with 11 bases matching TRBD1. The CDR3 has 16 amino acids. The junction had 3 bases not matched to a gene; V was cut back by 0 bases and J by 5 bases. Per germline, CDR1 KGHSH and CDR2 LQKENI. CDR3 loop: CASSPPGTGGDNEQFF. CDR3 DNA sequence: TGTGCCAGCTCACCACCTGGGACAGGGGGTGACAATGAGCAGTTCTTC.

The chain uses TRBV5-1 and TRBJ2-3; 9 nucleotides agree with TRBD2. This CDR3 has 16 residues. Per the germline V gene, CDR1 is SGHRS and CDR2 is YFSETQ. J gave up 3 bases and V 0 bases, and 5 bases lay outside the gene matches. In DNA, the CDR3 is TGCGCCAGCAGCTTGGGTGGTCTAGCGGGAACAGATACGCAGTATTTT. Protein product: CASSLGGLAGTDTQYF.

The rearrangement joins TRBV6-5 to TRBJ2-7; D ambiguous. V was pared by 2 bases and J by 1 base, with 6 bases between. Germline V gene lookup returns CDR1 MNHEY and CDR2 SVGAGI. The CDR3 spans 13 residues. CDR3 nucleotides: TGTGCCAGCAGTTACACCGGGTCCTACGAGCAGTACTTC. Translated, it gives CASSYTGSYEQYF.

The J gene is TRBJ2-3, the V gene TRBV5-8; D is perhaps TRBD1 (5 bases). Between the trimmed V and J ends, which lost 2 bases and 1 base, there was a span of 11 bases. Germline lookup yields CDR1 SGHTS and CDR2 YDEGEE. The CDR3 has 15 residues. The CDR3 reads CASSFQARGTDTQYF. CDR3 sequence (DNA): TGTGCCAGCAGCTTTCAGGCCAGGGGCACAGATACGCAGTATTTT. The full variable domain, with the rest looked up from reference TRBV5-8 and TRBJ2-3, is EAGVTQSPTHLIKTRGQQATLRCSPISGHTSVYWYQQALGLGLQFLLWYDEGEERNRGNFPPRFSGRQFPNYSSELNVNALELEDSALYLCASSFQARGTDTQYFGPGTRLTVL.

The chain joins TRBV29-1 to TRBJ2-5, with D unclear. From germline, CDR1 is SQVTM and CDR2 ANQGSEA. V was pared by 1 base and J by 2 bases, with 11 bases between. The CDR3 length is 14 residues. The CDR3 coding sequence is TGCAGCGTTGAAGGGCGACTGTCACAAGAGACCCAGTACTTC. This gives the protein CSVEGRLSQETQYF.

This clone showed up just once. The genes are TRBV2 and TRBJ2-1; D might be TRBD1 (5 bases). Deletions cut 6 bases from V and 0 bases from J, with 15 bases between. The CDR3 is 16 amino acids. The V gene's germline CDR1 is SNHLY and CDR2 FYNNEI. This CDR3 reads CASSDPTVSSYNEQFF. The CDR3, as DNA: TGTGCCAGCAGCGATCCGACAGTTAGCTCCTACAATGAGCAGTTCTTC.

V and J are TRBV18 and TRBJ1-1; D call uncertain. In germline, CDR1 is KGHSH, CDR2 LQKENI. V was trimmed by 3 bases and J by 0 bases, leaving 17 bases between them. The CDR3 sequence is 17 residues long. The CDR3 sequence is CASSPTLAMELNTEAFF. CDR3 DNA sequence: TGTGCCAGCTCACCGACGCTCGCGATGGAGTTGAACACTGAAGCTTTCTTT.

This clone has only a few counts. Written as DNA, the CDR3 is TGTGCCAGCAGAACAGGGCGGTGGGGCAATCAGCCCCAGCATTTT. Translating gives CASRTGRWGNQPQHF. The chain links TRBV28 to TRBJ1-5; tentative D call: TRBD1 (6 bases). CDR3 length: 15 residues. V lost 6 bases to trimming and J lost 2 bases, with 14 bases between them. Germline V gene lookup returns CDR1 MDHEN and CDR2 SYDVKM.

The rearrangement links TRBV15 to TRBJ1-5, with 9 positions matching TRBD1. Germline loops: CDR1 LNHNV, CDR2 YYDKDF (reference sequence). The CDR3 length is 17 residues. V dropped 6 bases and J dropped 0; count of bases not matched to a gene: 9. The chain's CDR3 is CATSPGTGRYSNQPQHF. CDR3 bases: TGTGCCACCAGTCCCGGGACAGGGAGATATAGCAATCAGCCCCAGCATTTT. The variable domain in full, completed from reference TRBV15 and TRBJ1-5, reads DAMVIQNPRYQVTQFGKPVTLSCSQTLNHNVMYWYQQKSSQAPKLLFHYYDKDFNNEADTPDNFQSRRPNTSFCFLDIRSPGLGDTAMYLCATSPGTGRYSNQPQHFGDGTRLSIL.

The chain carries TRBV5-1 and TRBJ1-1; possible D gene TRBD1, 5 bases. V was trimmed by 0 bases and J by 1 base, leaving 10 bases between them. CDR3 length: 15 amino acids. Per germline, CDR1 SGHRS and CDR2 YFSETQ. CDR3 bases: TGCGCCAGCAGCTTGGAGCCGGGGGGGAACACTGAAGCTTTCTTT. Translating it yields CASSLEPGGNTEAFF.

This chain links TRBV6-1 with TRBJ1-1, with 10 positions matching TRBD1. The length of the CDR3 is 13 residues. Per germline, CDR1 MNHNS and CDR2 SASEGT. V shed 1 base and J 9 bases; nucleotides not matched to a gene: 2. The chain's CDR3 is CASSEVGQGQAFF. In DNA, the CDR3 is TGTGCCAGCAGTGAAGTGGGACAGGGGCAAGCTTTCTTT.

About this clone: The identical CDR3 is also encoded by other nucleotide sequences in the sample. The chain is built from TRBV9 and TRBJ2-5, with 7 bases that match TRBD2. CDR1 is SGDLS, CDR2 YYNGEE, per germline. The CDR3 length is 14 residues. Trimming at V came to 0 bases and at J to 2 bases, leaving 1 base not matched to a gene. The CDR3 DNA reads as TGTGCCAGCAGCGTAGGGGGGGGGCAAGAGACCCAGTACTTC. It translates to CASSVGGGQETQYF. Full variable domain (rest looked up from reference TRBV9 and TRBJ2-5): DSGVTQTPKHLITATGQRVTLRCSPRSGDLSVYWYQQSLDQGLQFLIQYYNGEERAKGNILERFSAQQFPDLHSELNLSSLELGDSALYFCASSVGGGQETQYFGPGTRLLVL.

This chain joins TRBV7-2 and TRBJ2-6; 12 bases are shared with TRBD1. Germline trimming cut 8 bases from V and 1 base from J; bases unmatched to any gene: 6. Per germline, CDR1 SGHTA and CDR2 FQGNSA. This CDR3 is 17 amino acids long. CDR3 sequence reads: CASHRDRGQSGANVLTF. The CDR3 nucleotides are TGTGCCAGCCACCGGGACAGGGGGCAGTCTGGGGCCAACGTCCTGACTTTC. Filled out from reference TRBV7-2 and TRBJ2-6, the complete variable domain reads GAGVSQSPSNKVTEKGKDVELRCDPISGHTALYWYRQSLGQGLEFLIYFQGNSAPDKSGLPSDRFSAERTGGSVSTLTIQRTQQEDSAVYLCASHRDRGQSGANVLTFGAGSRLTVL.

The V gene is TRBV2, the J gene TRBJ1-2; possibly TRBD1 for D (6 bases). V lost 8 bases, J lost 7 bases, and 17 bases lay in between. The CDR3 length is 13 residues. Per germline, CDR1 SNHLY and CDR2 FYNNEI. The DNA for the CDR3 is TGTGCCAGCGCCGACGGGGGGCTTCGTGGCTACACCTTC. This encodes CASADGGLRGYTF. Full variable domain (outside the CDR3, taken from reference TRBV2 and TRBJ1-2): EPEVTQTPSHQVTQMGQEVILRCVPISNHLYFYWYRQILGQKVEFLVSFYNNEISEKSEIFDDQFSVERPDGSNFTLKIRSTKLEDSAMYFCASADGGLRGYTFGSGTRLTVV.

Written as DNA, the CDR3 is TGTGCCAGCACAGGAGGGCGGGGAGCTTTCTTT. It encodes CASTGGRGAFF. The genes are TRBV6-5 and TRBJ1-1; D not resolved. V shed 7 bases and J shed 10 bases, with 13 bases lying between them. The CDR3 totals 11 residues. Germline CDR1 and CDR2: MNHEY and SVGAGI.

The chain carries TRBV9 and TRBJ1-4; D ambiguous. The CDR3 extends over 15 amino acids. The germline gives CDR1 SGDLS, CDR2 YYNGEE. V was cut by 0 bases and J by 7 bases, with 13 bases left in between. In nucleotides, the CDR3 is TGTGCCAGCAGCGTAGACTCGGGGTTAAGTGAAAAACTGTTTTTT. Its translation is CASSVDSGLSEKLFF.

The J gene is TRBJ2-2, the V gene TRBV6-4; D perhaps matches TRBD1 (6 bases). The CDR3 contains 13 residues. Looked up from germline, CDR1 is MRHNA and CDR2 is SNTAGT. Trimming took 6 bases from V and 7 from J, leaving 12 bases between them. The CDR3 coding sequence is TGTGCCAGCAGCTTACAGGGTCACGGGGAGCTGTTTTTT. Amino acid sequence: CASSLQGHGELFF.